This is a list of T cell receptor beta chains from one sample in a study of cytotoxic CD8 clonotypes in ibrutinib-treated CLL. Libraries were prepared by immunoSEQ multiplex PCR; TCRdb keeps only in-frame clonotypes and omits some of them. This sample yields 14,000 or so clones, of which around 64% are seen a single time; approximately 40% belongs to the top ten. Material: PBMCs, obtained before ibrutinib treatment. These receptors all come from a human donor with chronic lymphocytic leukemia. Each CDR3 is given with its conserved first and last residue. The order of the fields is J gene, V gene, D gene, CDR3 protein. A D gene is named only where the DNA matches it firmly.

j_gene: TRBJ1-1; v_gene: TRBV5-4; d_gene: TRBD1; CDR3aa: CASSVGTEEAFF
j_gene: TRBJ2-5; v_gene: TRBV5-1; d_gene: TRBD1; CDR3aa: CASSPAGTGGGETQYF
j_gene: TRBJ1-1; v_gene: TRBV27; d_gene: NA; CDR3aa: CASSFGGPNTEAFF
j_gene: TRBJ1-2; v_gene: TRBV27; d_gene: TRBD1; CDR3aa: CASSSQGARGYTF
j_gene: TRBJ2-3; v_gene: TRBV27; d_gene: NA; CDR3aa: CASTTGISGGDTQYF
j_gene: TRBJ2-5; v_gene: TRBV5-1; d_gene: TRBD2; CDR3aa: CASSLGTSGGRKTQYF
j_gene: TRBJ1-2; v_gene: TRBV2; d_gene: NA; CDR3aa: CASRGTGGSGYTF
j_gene: TRBJ1-1; v_gene: TRBV19; d_gene: NA; CDR3aa: CASSIGGGSEAFF
j_gene: TRBJ1-1; v_gene: TRBV7-6; d_gene: TRBD1; CDR3aa: CASSQDRGNTEAFF
j_gene: TRBJ2-1; v_gene: TRBV27; d_gene: TRBD2; CDR3aa: CASSLYLFGSGGPNNEQFF
j_gene: TRBJ1-2; v_gene: TRBV5-4; d_gene: NA; CDR3aa: CASSTSGETNYGYTF
j_gene: TRBJ1-1; v_gene: TRBV5-1; d_gene: NA; CDR3aa: CASSLLGRRTNTEAFF
j_gene: TRBJ1-1; v_gene: TRBV29-1; d_gene: TRBD1; CDR3aa: CSGRQGMNTEAFF
j_gene: TRBJ2-5; v_gene: TRBV2; d_gene: NA; CDR3aa: CASKRDGGTQYF
j_gene: TRBJ2-7; v_gene: TRBV7-9; d_gene: TRBD1; CDR3aa: CASSFQTGYEQYF
j_gene: TRBJ1-1; v_gene: TRBV5-1; d_gene: TRBD1; CDR3aa: CASRIGPTGGTEAFF
j_gene: TRBJ1-6; v_gene: TRBV4-2; d_gene: NA; CDR3aa: CASSQTPGSSSYNSPLHF